Presented here are 24 T cell receptor beta chains from one specimen sequenced in a study of blood T cell repertoires in COVID-19. Here immunoSEQ multiplex PCR was the method, and the copy in TCRdb shows in-frame clones only, minus some. The sample lists approximately 210,000 clones; over 75% were seen once. Material for sequencing was peripheral blood. The receptor set was obtained from a man in his fifties with COVID-19, enrolled during active disease.

The J gene is TRBJ1-1, the V gene TRBV10-2; TRBD1 is a possible D gene (5 bases). This CDR3 has 13 amino acids. V was clipped by 6 bases and J by 3 bases, with 11 bases between them. From germline, CDR1 is WSHSY and CDR2 SAAADI. The CDR3 here is CASRRTRDTEAFF. Written as DNA, the CDR3 is TGCGCCAGCAGACGGACCAGGGACACTGAAGCTTTCTTT.

DNA of the CDR3: TGTGCCAGTAGTATAAATCGGGCAGGGGTAAATGGCTACACCTTC. Translating it yields CASSINRAGVNGYTF. The chain recombines TRBV19 with TRBJ1-2; D possibly corresponds to TRBD1 (6 bases). The CDR3 consists of 15 residues. Trimming stripped 2 bases from V and 6 bases from J, with 16 bases between. Germline loops: CDR1 LNHDA, CDR2 SQIVND (reference sequence). Based on the CDR3 plus reference TRBV19 and TRBJ1-2, the full variable domain is DGGITQSPKYLFRKEGQNVTLSCEQNLNHDAMYWYRQDPGQGLRLIYYSQIVNDFQKGDIAEGYSVSREKKESFPLTVTSAQKNPTAFYLCASSINRAGVNGYTFGSGTRLTVV.

This clone was observed once. CDR3 sequence: CASSLWDRRIDTQYF. CDR3 sequence (DNA): TGTGCCAGCAGCTTATGGGACAGGCGGATAGATACGCAGTATTTT. V usage is TRBV7-9 and J usage is TRBJ2-3, with 8 positions matching TRBD1. The CDR3 extends over 15 amino acids. Germline loops: CDR1 SEHNR, CDR2 FQNEAQ (reference sequence). Unmatched junction bases numbered 6, after V lost 2 bases and J lost 5 bases.

This clone was counted once. V gene TRBV28 combines with J gene TRBJ2-3; no clear D. CDR3 length: 16 residues. Trimming pared 6 bases from V and 2 bases from J, leaving 18 bases between. Germline V gene data show CDR1 as MDHEN and CDR2 as SYDVKM. The CDR3 loop is CASREEGGMITDTQYF. CDR3 nucleotide sequence: TGTGCCAGCAGAGAAGAAGGCGGCATGATCACAGATACGCAGTATTTT.

V and J are TRBV5-6 and TRBJ2-7; a weak D match, TRBD1 (5 bases). The V gene lost 1 base and the J gene lost 2 bases, with 16 bases spanning the gap. The CDR3 extends over 16 amino acids. CDR1 and CDR2 (germline): SGHDT, YYEEEE. For the CDR3, the DNA is TGTGCCAGCAGCTTGTTAGACAGCCTGAGCCCCTACGAGCAGTACTTC. It codes for CASSLLDSLSPYEQYF.

This clone was seen more than once but under ten times. The chain uses TRBV10-1 and TRBJ2-7; D is undetermined. The CDR3 runs 15 residues. V lost 0 bases to trimming and J lost 2 bases, with 11 bases between them. The germline gives CDR1 WNHNN, CDR2 SYGVQD (reference sequence). CDR3: CASSESSGSTYEQYF. Here the CDR3 DNA reads TGCGCCAGCAGTGAGTCTTCAGGTTCCACCTACGAGCAGTACTTC.

This chain links TRBV9 with TRBJ2-2, with D tentatively TRBD1 (7 bases). The CDR3 has 19 amino acids. V was cut by 1 base and J by 2 bases, with 21 bases left in between. Per germline, CDR1 SGDLS and CDR2 YYNGEE. CDR3 residues: CASSVKAGTRGLNTGELFF. The CDR3 region has the DNA TGTGCCAGCAGCGTAAAGGCGGGAACCAGGGGGTTAAACACCGGGGAGCTGTTTTTT.

V usage is TRBV6-5 and J usage is TRBJ2-7, with 11 bases lining up with TRBD1. There are 14 residues in the CDR3. The germline gives CDR1 MNHEY, CDR2 SVGAGI. J was trimmed by 4 bases and V by 2 bases; bases with no gene match: 1. The CDR3 protein is CASSYGDRGYEQYF. The CDR3 DNA reads TGTGCCAGCAGTTACGGGGACAGGGGGTACGAGCAGTACTTC.

This clone appeared a single time. CDR3: CASSRSPGTGNQPQHF. DNA for the CDR3: TGTGCCAGCAGCCGATCCCCGGGGACAGGCAATCAGCCCCAGCATTTT. The rearrangement links TRBV5-8 to TRBJ1-5; the match to TRBD1 covers 7 bases. The CDR3 consists of 16 residues. Germline V gene data show CDR1 as SGHTS and CDR2 as YDEGEE. Trimming cost V 4 bases and J 2 bases; bases outside gene matches: 9.

This clone appeared a single time. This chain uses TRBV4-1 with TRBJ1-1; 7 nucleotides agree with TRBD1. Trimming cost V 0 bases and J 0 bases; bases outside gene matches: 7. Germline-derived CDR1 and CDR2 are MGHRA and YSYEKL. The CDR3 is 17 residues long. The chain's CDR3 is CASSQDGPGGLNTEAFF. The CDR3 nucleotides read TGCGCCAGCAGCCAAGATGGGCCAGGGGGACTGAACACTGAAGCTTTCTTT.

The rearrangement joins TRBV6-2 or TRBV6-3 to TRBJ1-2; 8 bases line up with TRBD1. CDR1 and CDR2 from the germline V gene are MNHEY and SVGEGT. The CDR3 has 13 residues. J lost 7 bases, V lost 6 bases, and 7 bases had no gene match. CDR3 DNA: TGTGCCAGCAGCGAGCCAGGGGGCGTTGGCTACACCTTC. Its translation: CASSEPGGVGYTF.

The chain has TRBV3-1 (or the pseudogene TRBV3-2) and TRBJ2-2, with 12 bases lining up with TRBD1. Trimming removed 4 bases from V and 1 base from J; junction bases left unmatched: 13. This CDR3 has 20 residues. The germline gives CDR1 LGHDT, CDR2 YNNKEL (reference sequence). The CDR3 bases are TGTGCCAGCAGCCTATGGAAAACCGGGACAGGGGGCGGGAACACCGGGGAGCTGTTTTTT. Protein product: CASSLWKTGTGGGNTGELFF.

This chain connects TRBV7-9 to TRBJ1-4, with TRBD1 matching over 7 bases. The CDR3 totals 14 residues. The V segment lost 2 bases and the J segment 11 bases; nucleotides outside the gene matches: 8. The germline V gene encodes CDR1 SEHNR and CDR2 FQNEAQ (reference sequence). The CDR3 DNA reads as TGTGCCAGCAGCTTACTCGGAGGGGGCGGGAAACTGTTTTTT. Its protein product is CASSLLGGGGKLFF.

The V gene is TRBV29-1, the J gene TRBJ2-5; the D is unclear. The V and J ends lost 4 bases and 3 bases respectively, with 9 bases between them. In germline, CDR1 is SQVTM, CDR2 ANQGSEA. The CDR3 totals 12 residues. CDR3 nucleotide sequence: TGCAGCGTTGGCCACTTAAAAGAGACCCAGTACTTC. Protein product: CSVGHLKETQYF.

The gene calls are TRBV19 and TRBJ2-3; possible D gene TRBD2, 6 bases. There are 17 residues in the CDR3. CDR1 is LNHDA and CDR2 is SQIVND in the germline V gene (reference sequence). Trimming shortened V by 6 bases and J by 0 bases, and 19 bases separated the two germline ends. CDR3 sequence (DNA): TGTGCCAGTAGATCAGGGACTCGATTAACTAGCACAGATACGCAGTATTTT. Residues: CASRSGTRLTSTDTQYF.

The chain's CDR3 is CASNPLTGRAGELFF. Here the CDR3 DNA reads TGTGCCAGCAATCCCCTTACTGGGAGGGCCGGGGAGCTGTTTTTT. The chain is built from TRBV27 and TRBJ2-2, with 7 bases fitting TRBD2. From germline, CDR1 is MNHEY and CDR2 SMNVEV (reference sequence). CDR3 length: 15 residues. V was clipped by 7 bases and J by 6 bases; unmatched bases: 11.

V gene TRBV6-5 combines with J gene TRBJ2-3; 7 nucleotides line up with TRBD2. CDR1 is MNHEY and CDR2 is SVGAGI in the germline V gene. CDR3 size: 15 residues. The ends lost 6 bases at V and 1 base at J; junction bases unmatched: 7. CDR3 sequence (DNA): TGTGCCAGCAGAATCGCTAGCGGCGGCACAGATACGCAGTATTTT. Translating gives CASRIASGGTDTQYF.

This clone is a singleton in its sample. The V and J genes are TRBV30 and TRBJ1-3, with unresolved D. From germline, CDR1 is GTSNPN and CDR2 SVGIG (reference sequence). Trimming took off 3 bases at V and 0 bases at J, with 3 bases between the two ends. This CDR3 is built from 12 residues. CDR3 coding DNA: TGTGCCTGGAGACTCTCTGGAAACACCATATATTTT. Translating gives CAWRLSGNTIYF.

V and J are TRBV21-1 and TRBJ2-3; the table assigns TRBD1, which was not confirmed against the DNA. TRBV21-1 is a pseudogene locus. CDR3 length: 17 amino acids. The CDR3 reads CASTYPFSGKSTDTQYF. CDR3 DNA: TGTGCCAGCACCTACCCCTTTTCAGGGAAAAGCACAGATACGCAGTATTTT.

The rearrangement links TRBV2 to TRBJ1-4, with D possibly TRBD1 on 5 matching bases. Germline assignment: CDR1 SNHLY and CDR2 FYNNEI. The CDR3 totals 15 residues. V lost 3 bases, J lost 1 base, and 9 bases lay in between. The CDR3 reads CASSEAGVTNEKLFF. Here the CDR3 DNA reads TGTGCCAGCAGTGAGGCGGGGGTAACTAATGAAAAACTGTTTTTT.

This sequence joins TRBV7-2 and TRBJ2-3; possible D gene TRBD1, 6 bases. Germline loops: CDR1 SGHTA, CDR2 FQGNSA. V was shortened by 1 base and J by 3 bases, with 14 bases between the two germline ends. This CDR3 comprises 16 residues. DNA of the CDR3: TGTGCCAGCAGCTTAGAAGGCAGGGGACCTACAGATACGCAGTATTTT. Translation gives CASSLEGRGPTDTQYF.

This sequence joins TRBV2 and TRBJ1-2; maybe TRBD1 (5 bases). Trimming took off 7 bases at V and 6 bases at J, with 36 bases between the two ends. CDR1 is SNHLY, CDR2 FYNNEI, per germline. CDR3 length: 20 residues. CDR3 region: CASTTIGGEPAPLSGDGYTF. The DNA of the CDR3 is TGTGCCAGCACCACTATAGGAGGGGAACCGGCCCCTCTATCGGGGGATGGCTACACCTTC.

The gene calls are TRBV9 and TRBJ2-5; 8 bases map to TRBD2. Unmatched junction bases numbered 19, after V lost 4 bases and J lost 5 bases. Germline values: CDR1 SGDLS, CDR2 YYNGEE. CDR3 length: 18 residues. The CDR3 coding sequence is TGTGCCAGCAGCCCATTACCCCGGGTGGCGGGAGGAGGTGAGACCCAGTACTTC. The encoded protein is CASSPLPRVAGGGETQYF.

The CDR3 DNA follows: TGTGCCAGCAGCTTAGCGCGAGAGCGGGGGCTCAACGAGCAGTACTTC. Protein sequence: CASSLARERGLNEQYF. This chain uses TRBV7-7 with TRBJ2-7, with 8 bases that match TRBD2. Losses at the gene ends were 0 bases for V and 5 bases for J; bases not matched to a gene: 9. Germline CDR1 reads SSHAT; CDR2 reads FNYEAQ (reference sequence). The CDR3 is made up of 16 amino acids.